The subject of this entry is one T cell receptor (beta chain). Trimming removed 5 bases at V and 0 bases at J, with 9 bases between. Germline CDR1 MNHEY, CDR2 SVGAGI. CDR3 size: 14 residues. The sample originates from a study of T cell responses to AZD1222 COVID-19 vaccine. Data came from immunoSEQ multiplex PCR; TCRdb stores just in-frame clones and leaves some out. The table lists about 130,000 clones, approximately 84% of them singletons. The clonotype originates from an adult in good health. The V call is TRBV6-5, the J call TRBJ2-3; perhaps TRBD2 as D (6 bases). This sample comprised peripheral blood, obtained on day 0 of AZD1222 vaccination. The CDR3 protein is CASSPAGSTDTQYF. In DNA, the CDR3 is TGTGCCAGCAGTCCGGCGGGGAGCACAGATACGCAGTATTTT.